The 30 T cell receptor beta chains listed next were all sequenced from one sample in a study of blood T cells in healthy people across ages. A J-beta primer mix and a sample-barcoded 5' primer were used in a second PCR of about 7 to 12 cycles. TCRdb re-called the 5' RACE reads through MiXCR, storing one row per CDR3 protein. Altogether roughly 560,000 distinct CDR3 sequences are present, less than 25% being singletons, with the ten largest covering roughly 9.4%. The same sample was also used in a study of T cells of mothers and their children.

The sequenced material came from blood. Every receptor here comes from a boy aged 10-17 years in good health.

The V gene is TRBV6-2 or TRBV6-3, the J gene TRBJ2-4; D possibly corresponds to TRBD1 (6 bases). With 2 bases removed from V and 0 bases from J, the gap between germline ends came to 17 bases. There are 18 residues in the CDR3. CDR1 MNHEY and CDR2 SVGEGT come from the germline V gene. CDR3 coding DNA: TGTGCCAGCAGTTACCCCCGCGGACAGACCCTAGCCAAAAACATTCAGTACTTC. Residues: CASSYPRGQTLAKNIQYF.

The gene calls are TRBV20-1 and TRBJ1-5; tentative D call: TRBD1 (5 bases). The germline gives CDR1 DFQATT, CDR2 SNEGSKA (reference sequence). The CDR3 has 15 amino acids. The V end lost 1 base, the J end lost 2 bases, and 12 bases lay between the germline ends. The CDR3 nucleotides are TGCAGTGCTAGAGCGGGGAGGGGAGGCAATCAGCCCCAGCATTTT. Translating it yields CSARAGRGGNQPQHF.

This clonotype was seen more than once but under ten times. This chain's CDR3 is CASSLSTFTGELFF. CDR3 in DNA: TGTGCCAGCAGTTTATCGACATTCACCGGGGAGCTGTTTTTT. The chain couples TRBV27 to TRBJ2-2; no clear D. Germline-derived CDR1 and CDR2 are MNHEY and SMNVEV (reference sequence). The V end was cut by 0 bases, the J end by 4 bases, with 6 bases between. CDR3 length: 14 residues.

J is TRBJ2-5 and V is TRBV28; D is possibly TRBD1 (5 bases). Germline loops: CDR1 MDHEN, CDR2 SYDVKM. The CDR3 covers 13 residues. The V gene lost 2 bases and the J gene lost 11 bases, with 15 bases spanning the gap. CDR3 region: CASSLGALYEQYF. The CDR3 DNA is TGTGCCAGCAGTTTAGGGGCCCTCTACGAACAGTACTTC.

J is TRBJ2-5 and V is TRBV28; tentatively, D is TRBD1 (5 bases). The J call may be mistaken, given a closer DNA end match to TRBJ2-7. Germline CDR1 MDHEN, CDR2 SYDVKM. This CDR3 spans 12 amino acids. The CDR3 DNA is TGTGCCAGCAGTTCATGGGGCAGCGAGCAGTACTTC. This codes for CASSSWGSEQYF.

The chain recombines TRBV28 with TRBJ2-5; D perhaps matches TRBD1 (6 bases). Gene TRBJ2-7 matches the end of the DNA better, so the J call may be wrong. Germline lookup yields CDR1 MDHEN and CDR2 SYDVKM. The CDR3 has 16 residues. CDR3 protein: CASSGTKQGRVYEQYF. Here the CDR3 DNA reads TGTGCCAGCAGTGGAACCAAACAGGGTAGGGTCTACGAGCAGTACTTC.

This clonotype appeared a few times. The chain uses TRBV28 and TRBJ1-1; TRBD1 aligns across 9 bases. Trimming at V came to 6 bases and at J to 5 bases, leaving 10 bases not matched to a gene. Germline CDR1 reads MDHEN; CDR2 reads SYDVKM. This CDR3 is 15 amino acids long. The CDR3 region is CASRFLYRGRTEAFF. The CDR3 DNA sequence: TGTGCCAGCAGATTCCTCTACAGGGGGCGGACTGAAGCTTTCTTT. Drawing the rest from reference TRBV28 and TRBJ1-1, the complete variable domain is DVKVTQSSRYLVKRTGEKVFLECVQDMDHENMFWYRQDPGLGLRLIYFSYDVKMKEKGDIPEGYSVSREKKERFSLILESASTNQTSMYLCASRFLYRGRTEAFFGQGTRLTVV.

The rearrangement links TRBV4-3 to TRBJ2-3, with 9 bases that match TRBD2. V was pared by 0 bases and J by 3 bases, with 10 bases of the junction left unmatched. Per germline, CDR1 LGHNA and CDR2 YSLEER. The CDR3 contains 18 residues. As DNA, the CDR3 is TGCGCCAGCAGCCAAGAGTTCGTAGCGGGAGCGGGGACAGATACGCAGTATTTT. Amino acids: CASSQEFVAGAGTDTQYF.

V gene TRBV4-3 combines with J gene TRBJ2-1, with TRBD2 identical over 8 bases. V lost 1 base to trimming and J lost 0 bases; unmatched junction nucleotides: 8. CDR3 size: 18 residues. Per germline, CDR1 LGHNA and CDR2 YSLEER. The CDR3 spells CASSQVLVSGSSYNEQFF. Written as DNA, the CDR3 is TGCGCCAGCAGCCAAGTACTAGTAAGCGGGAGCTCCTACAATGAGCAGTTCTTC.

This clonotype was detected only a few times. The rearrangement uses TRBV7-8 and TRBJ2-5; TRBD2 aligns across 9 bases. The CDR3 length is 17 residues. V lost 5 bases to trimming and J lost 11 bases; unmatched junction nucleotides: 21. Germline CDR1 is SGHVS and CDR2 is FQNEAQ. CDR3 region: CASSPYSSLAGIGEQYF. The CDR3 region has the DNA TGTGCCAGCAGCCCCTATTCTAGCCTAGCGGGAATCGGGGAGCAGTACTTC.

The DNA of the CDR3 is TGCGCCAGCAGCGACCAGGGACAGAACTATGGCTACACCTTC. Its translation: CASSDQGQNYGYTF. The rearrangement uses TRBV4-1 and TRBJ1-2; 7 bases are shared with TRBD1. Germline V CDR1 and CDR2: MGHRA, YSYEKL. CDR3 length equals 14 residues. Trimming took 5 bases from V and 2 from J; bases not matched to a gene: 5.

This clonotype was seen a handful of times. One end of the junction varies from germline; a read error may be responsible. The rearrangement links TRBV29-1 to TRBJ1-2; 8 bases map to TRBD1. The CDR3 runs 8 residues. The germline CDR1 and CDR2 sequences are SQVTM and ANQGSEA. The CDR3 loop is CSVVTGAF. CDR3 DNA sequence: TGCAGCGTGGTGACAGGGGCCTTC.

V usage is TRBV20-1 and J usage is TRBJ2-2; D not certain. This CDR3 region has 13 residues. CDR1 DFQATT and CDR2 SNEGSKA come from the germline V gene (reference sequence). V lost 0 bases and J 7 bases, leaving 9 bases between the germline ends. In nucleotides, the CDR3 is TGCAGTGCTAGAGATGGTAGCCTCGGGGAGCTGTTTTTT. Residues: CSARDGSLGELFF.

This clonotype showed up just a few times. The chain combines TRBV4-3 with TRBJ2-1; unclear D gene. Germline V gene data show CDR1 as LGHNA and CDR2 as YSLEER. The CDR3 totals 17 residues. The V end was cut by 0 bases, the J end by 6 bases, with 18 bases between. Here the CDR3 DNA reads TGCGCCAGCAGCCAAGACCATGGCGATAGTGGTGGCAATGAGCAGTTCTTC. This sequence encodes CASSQDHGDSGGNEQFF.

The chain employs TRBV20-1 and TRBJ2-5; D is ambiguous. The DNA end lines up better with TRBJ2-7; the J call may be wrong. Germline V gives CDR1 DFQATT, CDR2 SNEGSKA (reference sequence). This CDR3 is built from 13 residues. CDR3: CSGHNREPYEQYF. The DNA of the CDR3 is TGCAGTGGCCACAACCGAGAACCCTACGAGCAGTACTTC.

The chain links TRBV11-2 to TRBJ2-7; 7 bases map to TRBD1. Looked up from germline, CDR1 is SGHAT and CDR2 is FQNNGV. The CDR3 has 14 amino acids. J was trimmed by 4 bases and V by 4 bases; bases with no gene match: 7. This CDR3 reads CASSSGQKPYEQYF. The CDR3 DNA follows: TGTGCCAGCAGCTCGGGACAGAAGCCTTACGAGCAGTACTTC.

This clonotype was detected many times. The V call is TRBV27, the J call TRBJ2-7; tentative D call: TRBD1 (6 bases). Germline-derived CDR1 and CDR2 are MNHEY and SMNVEV (reference sequence). V lost 6 bases and J lost 2, with 11 bases in between. This CDR3 has 13 residues. In DNA form, the CDR3 reads TGTGCCAGCAGCTTAGCAGGGGCCTACGAGCAGTACTTC. Protein sequence: CASSLAGAYEQYF.

This clonotype turned up a few times. This chain uses TRBV18 with TRBJ2-3; a possible D gene is TRBD1 (7 bases). Per the germline V gene, CDR1 is KGHSH and CDR2 is LQKENI. The V end was cut by 2 bases, the J end by 3 bases, with 12 bases between. There are 15 residues in the CDR3. CDR3 nucleotide sequence: TGTGCCAGCTCACCATTTCCAGGGGGGACAGATACGCAGTATTTT. As protein: CASSPFPGGTDTQYF.

This clonotype appeared a few times. The chain is built from TRBV7-6 and TRBJ2-7, with TRBD2 identical over 7 bases. In germline, CDR1 is SGHVS, CDR2 FNYEAQ. This CDR3 is 16 amino acids long. Trimming at V came to 5 bases and at J to 6 bases, leaving 16 bases not matched to a gene. The CDR3 region is CASSVGGPAGAGEQYF. The DNA of the CDR3 is TGTGCCAGCAGCGTCGGAGGGCCCGCGGGAGCTGGCGAGCAGTACTTC.

This clonotype was seen only a few times. The chain recombines TRBV29-1 with TRBJ1-3; D not certain. The V gene's germline CDR1 is SQVTM and CDR2 ANQGSEA. Trimming cost V 5 bases and J 9 bases, with 8 bases left between them. The CDR3 sequence is 10 residues long. This chain's CDR3 is CSVYKGTIYF. In nucleotides, the CDR3 is TGCAGCGTTTACAAGGGCACCATATATTTT. Full variable domain (remainder filled in from reference TRBV29-1 and TRBJ1-3): SAVISQKPSRDICQRGTSLTIQCQVDSQVTMMFWYRQQPGQSLTLIATANQGSEATYESGFVIDKFPISRPNLTFSTLTVSNMSPEDSSIYLCSVYKGTIYFGEGSWLTVV.

This clonotype has just a few counts. The chain uses TRBV7-9 and TRBJ2-5; D unclear. CDR1 SEHNR and CDR2 FQNEAQ come from the germline V gene (reference sequence). The CDR3 has 17 residues. V dropped 2 bases and J dropped 2 bases, with 18 bases sitting between them. In nucleotides, the CDR3 is TGTGCCAGCAGCTTAATAGGATCGGTAACAGATCAAGAGACCCAGTACTTC. Protein sequence: CASSLIGSVTDQETQYF.

V usage is TRBV5-1 and J usage is TRBJ1-2, with 10 bases that match TRBD1. CDR3 length: 14 amino acids. With 3 bases clipped from V and 6 bases from J, the junction kept 5 bases outside the gene matches. Germline V lookup: CDR1 SGHRS, CDR2 YFSETQ. The CDR3 nucleotides are TGCGCCAGCAGCTCGGGGGACAGGGGAAATGGCTACACCTTC. This encodes CASSSGDRGNGYTF.

This clonotype was seen repeatedly, ten times or more. This chain links TRBV10-3 with TRBJ2-1; D uncertain. The V gene lost 2 bases and the J gene lost 0 bases, with 8 bases spanning the gap. The germline gives CDR1 ENHRY, CDR2 SYGVKD. The CDR3 totals 15 residues. CDR3 sequence: CAISEETYSYNEQFF. The CDR3 region has the DNA TGTGCCATCAGTGAGGAGACTTACTCCTACAATGAGCAGTTCTTC.

This clonotype was seen a handful of times. The chain uses TRBV3-1 and TRBJ1-3; no clear D gene. CDR1 LGHDT and CDR2 YNNKEL come from the germline V gene (reference sequence). V lost 3 bases to trimming and J lost 4 bases, with 10 bases between them. This CDR3 spans 14 amino acids. CDR3 amino acids: CASSHPSDGNTIYF. The CDR3 DNA follows: TGTGCCAGCAGCCACCCGTCCGACGGAAACACCATATATTTT.

The rearrangement joins TRBV4-3 to TRBJ2-5, with D uncertain. Germline assignment: CDR1 LGHNA and CDR2 YSLEER. V was cut by 1 base and J by 5 bases, with 11 bases left in between. This CDR3 is built from 14 residues. The chain's CDR3 is CASSQGYGSETQYF. The CDR3 bases are TGCGCCAGCAGCCAAGGTTATGGTAGTGAGACCCAGTACTTC.

With respect to this clonotype: A junction end diverges from the germline sequence, so it may reflect a read error. The rearrangement uses TRBV27 and TRBJ1-5; the D gene is possibly TRBD1 (5 bases). Per the germline V gene, CDR1 is MNHEY and CDR2 is SMNVEV (reference sequence). This CDR3 comprises 14 residues. Here the CDR3 DNA reads TGTGTCAGCAGTGCCGACAGCTTAAATCAGCCCCAGCATTTT. Residues: CVSSADSLNQPQHF.

The table lists this clonotype with a few counts. This chain connects TRBV7-2 to TRBJ2-5; D perhaps matches TRBD1 (5 bases). Germline V gene sequence: CDR1 SGHTA, CDR2 FQGNSA. The CDR3 extends over 15 amino acids. V gave up 2 bases and J gave up 1 base, with 11 bases separating them. The CDR3 region is CASSLSGQIQETQYF. CDR3 nucleotides: TGTGCCAGCAGCTTAAGTGGACAAATCCAAGAGACCCAGTACTTC.

This clonotype was found many times. Relative to the germline gene, one junction end is altered; a read error may explain this. V gene TRBV5-1 combines with J gene TRBJ2-1; TRBD2 aligns across 11 bases. This CDR3 spans 14 amino acids. Germline V gives CDR1 SGHRS, CDR2 YFSETQ. CDR3 sequence: CASGLAGSYNEQFF. DNA of the CDR3: TGCGCCAGCGGACTAGCGGGCTCCTACAATGAACAGTTCTTC.

This clonotype was detected once. The V gene is TRBV5-1, the J gene TRBJ1-1, with D possibly matching TRBD1 (5 bases). CDR3 length: 17 residues. Germline V gene data show CDR1 as SGHRS and CDR2 as YFSETQ. V gave up 0 bases and J gave up 0 bases, with 15 bases separating them. CDR3 amino acids: CASSLGMGPGMNTEAFF. CDR3 coding DNA: TGCGCCAGCAGCTTGGGGATGGGGCCCGGCATGAACACTGAAGCTTTCTTT. The complete variable domain, with remaining parts taken from reference TRBV5-1 and TRBJ1-1, reads KAGVTQTPRYLIKTRGQQVTLSCSPISGHRSVSWYQQTPGQGLQFLFEYFSETQRNKGNFPGRFSGRQFSNSRSEMNVSTLELGDSALYLCASSLGMGPGMNTEAFFGQGTRLTVV.

As DNA, the CDR3 is TGTGCCAGCAGCGTAGCCCCCGGGTGGGCTCAAGAGACCCAGTACTTC. This gives the protein CASSVAPGWAQETQYF. This sequence joins TRBV9 and TRBJ2-5, with no clear D. The CDR3 is made up of 16 amino acids. Per the germline V gene, CDR1 is SGDLS and CDR2 is YYNGEE. V was pared by 0 bases and J by 2 bases, with 14 bases between. The entire variable domain, with the rest obtained from reference TRBV9 and TRBJ2-5, is as follows: DSGVTQTPKHLITATGQRVTLRCSPRSGDLSVYWYQQSLDQGLQFLIQYYNGEERAKGNILERFSAQQFPDLHSELNLSSLELGDSALYFCASSVAPGWAQETQYFGPGTRLLVL.